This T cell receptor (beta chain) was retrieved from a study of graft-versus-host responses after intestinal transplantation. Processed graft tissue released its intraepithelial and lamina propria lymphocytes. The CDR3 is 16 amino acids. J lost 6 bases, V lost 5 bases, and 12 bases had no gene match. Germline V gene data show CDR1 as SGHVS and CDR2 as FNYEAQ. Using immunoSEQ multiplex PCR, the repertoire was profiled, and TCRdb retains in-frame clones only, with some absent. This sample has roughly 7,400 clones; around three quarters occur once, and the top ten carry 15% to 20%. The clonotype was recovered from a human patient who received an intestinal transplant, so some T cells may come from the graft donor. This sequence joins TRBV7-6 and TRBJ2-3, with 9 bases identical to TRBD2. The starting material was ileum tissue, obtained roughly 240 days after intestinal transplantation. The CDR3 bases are TGTGCCAGCAGCGCAGCGGGGGGCCCCCTTGGTGATACGCAGTATTTT. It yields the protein CASSAAGGPLGDTQYF. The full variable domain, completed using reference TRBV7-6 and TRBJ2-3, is GAGVSQSPRYKVTKRGQDVALRCDPISGHVSLYWYRQALGQGPEFLTYFNYEAQQDKSGLPNDRFSAERPEGSISTLTIQRTEQRDSAMYRCASSAAGGPLGDTQYFGPGTRLTVL.